What follows are 7 T cell receptor beta chains derived from one specimen sequenced in a study of CD8 T cells in Susac syndrome. Reverse transcription of about 0.5 to 1 ug RNA used random hexamers. MiXCR, applied by TCRdb to the immunoSEQ multiplex PCR reads, yields one record per CDR3 protein. Among 70,000 to 100,000 distinct CDR3 sequences listed, over 80% were seen once. Input material: CD8+ T cells from PBMCs. The source is a human donor in good health.

This clonotype was seen a handful of times. The chain links TRBV7-2 to TRBJ1-2, with unresolved D. The CDR3 consists of 12 residues. V was cut by 11 bases and J by 5 bases, with 15 bases left in between. Germline CDR1 and CDR2: SGHTA and FQGNSA. CDR3 DNA: TGTGCCGCCGACCGGGGAACGTATGGCTACACCTTC. Amino acids: CAADRGTYGYTF.

This chain links TRBV5-1 with TRBJ2-7, with 10 bases matching TRBD1. From germline, CDR1 is SGHRS and CDR2 YFSETQ. V shed 4 bases and J 4 bases; nucleotides not matched to a gene: 8. There are 15 residues in the CDR3. The CDR3 sequence: CASSLTGTGVYEQYF. CDR3 in DNA: TGCGCCAGCAGCCTAACAGGGACAGGGGTATACGAGCAGTACTTC. Complete variable domain (other parts from reference TRBV5-1 and TRBJ2-7): KAGVTQTPRYLIKTRGQQVTLSCSPISGHRSVSWYQQTPGQGLQFLFEYFSETQRNKGNFPGRFSGRQFSNSRSEMNVSTLELGDSALYLCASSLTGTGVYEQYFGPGTRLTVT.

This sequence joins TRBV11-1 and TRBJ2-5, with a weak D call TRBD2 (6 bases). Germline V lookup: CDR1 SGHAT, CDR2 FQDESV (reference sequence). There are 20 residues in the CDR3. Trimming removed 4 bases at V and 3 bases at J, with 30 bases between. The CDR3 protein is CASSSPLKPNGGGSEETQYF. The CDR3 DNA is TGTGCCAGCAGCTCCCCACTAAAGCCAAACGGGGGTGGTTCGGAAGAGACCCAGTACTTC.

This rearrangement joins TRBV25-1 to TRBJ2-7, with D possibly being TRBD1 or TRBD2 (6 bases each). Trimming stripped 2 bases from V and 6 bases from J, with 14 bases between. Germline V CDR1 and CDR2: MGHDK, SYGVNS. The CDR3 consists of 14 residues. The CDR3 is CASSEQGSGSEQYF. Written as DNA, the CDR3 is TGTGCCAGCAGTGAACAGGGGTCCGGGAGCGAGCAGTACTTC.

The chain has TRBV3-1 and TRBJ2-5; no firm D call. Germline loops: CDR1 LGHDT, CDR2 YNNKEL (reference sequence). Between the trimmed V and J ends, which lost 4 bases and 1 base, there was a span of 10 bases. This CDR3 region has 14 residues. In nucleotides, the CDR3 is TGTGCCAGCAGCCCATTTGGGGTCCAAGAGACCCAGTACTTC. Its translation is CASSPFGVQETQYF.

This clonotype has a handful of counts. CDR3 sequence reads: CASSYQAPYEQYF. DNA of the CDR3: TGTGCCAGCAGTTACCAGGCACCCTACGAGCAGTACTTC. The V call is TRBV6-6, the J call TRBJ2-7, with D uncertain. Germline values: CDR1 MNHNY, CDR2 SVGAGI (reference sequence). The CDR3 is made up of 13 amino acids. V lost 2 bases to trimming and J lost 2 bases, with 7 bases between them.

The chain couples TRBV7-2 to TRBJ2-3; TRBD2 is a possible D gene (5 bases). Germline V gene sequence: CDR1 SGHTA, CDR2 FQGNSA. The CDR3 has 17 amino acids. The ends were cut back, 0 bases at V and 5 bases at J, with 18 bases in the middle. CDR3 nucleotide sequence: TGTGCCAGCAGCTTAGCTTACGGGGAACCCCCGGAAGATACGCAGTATTTT. It is translated as CASSLAYGEPPEDTQYF.